This entry lists 32 T cell receptor beta chains sequenced from one sample in a study of T-cell reconstitution after alpha-beta-depleted transplantation in children. Preparation of the TCRbeta library involved a method that used unique molecular identifiers. TCRdb analysed the PCR reads with MiXCR anew, one entry per CDR3 protein. This sample carries hundreds of thousands of distinct CDR3 sequences, approximately 10% of them seen once, and the ten largest clones take about 28%. This material consisted of PBMCs, taken before TCRalphabeta/CD19-depleted stem cell transplant. Receptor source: a child less than two years old with acute myeloid leukemia, due to receive a stem cell transplant.

This clonotype was seen many times. The chain recombines TRBV20-1 with TRBJ2-7, with a tentative D call TRBD2 (6 bases). Germline V lookup: CDR1 DFQATT, CDR2 SNEGSKA (reference sequence). The CDR3 covers 15 residues. V was pared by 0 bases and J by 2 bases, with 14 bases between. CDR3 coding DNA: TGCAGTGCTAGAGACCCCGGGAGCCTTACCTACGAGCAGTACTTC. Residues: CSARDPGSLTYEQYF.

This clonotype has a count of ten or more. The rearrangement joins TRBV7-9 to TRBJ2-5; TRBD2 matches 11 bases. The CDR3 has 14 residues. With V trimmed by 5 bases and J by 5 bases, 4 bases remained unmatched. Germline V gene lookup returns CDR1 SEHNR and CDR2 FQNEAQ (reference sequence). CDR3 loop: CASSPSGGPETQYF. CDR3 DNA: TGTGCCAGCAGCCCTAGCGGGGGGCCGGAGACCCAGTACTTC.

This clonotype was seen only a few times. This chain links TRBV19 with TRBJ2-6; no reliable D call. The germline V gene encodes CDR1 LNHDA and CDR2 SQIVND (reference sequence). This CDR3 is built from 15 residues. Between the trimmed V and J ends, which lost 5 bases and 0 bases, there was a span of 8 bases. CDR3 protein: CASSVSDSGANVLTF. DNA for the CDR3: TGTGCCAGTAGTGTCAGTGACTCTGGGGCCAACGTCCTGACTTTC.

Only a few counts were recorded for this clonotype. The gene calls are TRBV20-1 and TRBJ2-3; 11 bases are shared with TRBD2. CDR1 is DFQATT, CDR2 SNEGSKA, per germline (reference sequence). The CDR3 runs 15 residues. V was clipped by 5 bases and J by 5 bases; unmatched bases: 9. Here the CDR3 DNA reads TGCAGTGCTGAACCCCTAGCGGGAGGAGGAGATACGCAGTATTTT. Its translation: CSAEPLAGGGDTQYF.

The rearrangement links TRBV9 to TRBJ2-7, with D possibly matching TRBD1 (6 bases). The CDR3 has 14 amino acids. Between the trimmed V and J ends, which lost 4 bases and 6 bases, there was a span of 17 bases. Germline CDR1 is SGDLS and CDR2 is YYNGEE. CDR3 amino acids: CASSLEFQGTEQYF. The CDR3 bases are TGTGCCAGCAGCCTCGAGTTTCAGGGGACCGAGCAGTACTTC.

This clonotype came up many times. CDR3 DNA sequence: TGCGCCAGCAGCTCGGGACGGCCCAAAAACATTCAGTACTTC. Encoded protein: CASSSGRPKNIQYF. The rearrangement joins TRBV5-1 to TRBJ2-4; possibly TRBD1 or TRBD2 for D (5 bases each). The CDR3 sequence is 14 residues long. Germline lookup yields CDR1 SGHRS and CDR2 YFSETQ. Trimming shortened V by 3 bases and J by 2 bases, and 9 bases separated the two germline ends.

This clonotype occurred many times. This chain connects TRBV5-1 to TRBJ2-3; maybe TRBD2 (6 bases). CDR1 and CDR2 from the germline V gene are SGHRS and YFSETQ. V gave up 5 bases and J gave up 2 bases, with 9 bases separating them. This CDR3 contains 13 residues. CDR3 sequence (DNA): TGCGCCAGCAGGGGGGGAGTCACAGATACGCAGTATTTT. Protein sequence: CASRGGVTDTQYF.

This clonotype was seen at least ten times. The chain recombines TRBV7-2 with TRBJ2-5; 11 bases match TRBD2. The CDR3 sequence is 16 residues long. The germline gives CDR1 SGHTA, CDR2 FQGNSA. Trimming removed 1 base from V and 2 bases from J; junction bases left unmatched: 3. The CDR3 DNA is TGTGCCAGCAGCTTAGGGGGACTAGCGGTACAAGAGACCCAGTACTTC. This encodes CASSLGGLAVQETQYF.

In its sample, this clonotype was seen many times. V and J are TRBV3-1 and TRBJ1-1, with D unresolved. The CDR3 totals 15 residues. The V end was cut by 4 bases, the J end by 1 base, with 13 bases between. The germline CDR1 and CDR2 sequences are LGHDT and YNNKEL (reference sequence). The CDR3, as DNA: TGTGCCAGCAGCCCTTCTCAAGACGGGAACACTGAAGCTTTCTTT. It codes for CASSPSQDGNTEAFF.

This clonotype was picked up a small number of times. This chain uses TRBV12-3 or TRBV12-4 with TRBJ2-2; D is perhaps TRBD1 (6 bases). The V and J ends lost 6 bases and 6 bases respectively, with 14 bases between them. CDR3 length equals 14 residues. The DNA for the CDR3 is TGTGCCAGCAGGATCACAGGGTCGGCCGGGGAGCTGTTTTTT. It translates to CASRITGSAGELFF.

This clonotype appeared many times. The V call is TRBV24-1, the J call TRBJ2-2; D ambiguous. CDR3 length equals 16 residues. CDR1 is KGHDR, CDR2 SFDVKD, per germline. The V gene lost 4 bases and the J gene lost 5 bases, with 16 bases spanning the gap. DNA of the CDR3: TGTGCCACCAGTGAAAGGCGCCCACTCACTACCGGGGAGCTGTTTTTT. This codes for CATSERRPLTTGELFF.

This clonotype occurred many times. The chain employs TRBV11-2 and TRBJ2-7; D assignment may be TRBD1 or TRBD2 (5 bases each). Between the trimmed V and J ends, which lost 5 bases and 3 bases, there was a span of 23 bases. Germline V lookup: CDR1 SGHAT, CDR2 FQNNGV. CDR3 length equals 17 residues. CDR3 coding DNA: TGTGCCAGCAGCGGGACCGGGCCCAGAGGGGACGTCTACGAGCAGTACTTC. Its translation: CASSGTGPRGDVYEQYF.

In this sample, this clonotype turned up many times. The chain recombines TRBV11-2 with TRBJ1-5; no reliable D call. This CDR3 has 17 amino acids. Trimming removed 1 base from V and 4 bases from J, with 17 bases in between. Germline V CDR1 and CDR2: SGHAT, FQNNGV. CDR3 sequence reads: CASSLGLGSAMNQPQHF. In DNA, the CDR3 is TGTGCCAGCAGCTTAGGTCTGGGGTCGGCTATGAATCAGCCCCAGCATTTT.

This clonotype has a count of ten or more. This sequence joins TRBV12-3 or TRBV12-4 and TRBJ2-7; 11 nucleotides agree with TRBD2. With V trimmed by 5 bases and J by 3 bases, 6 bases remained unmatched. The CDR3 runs to 15 residues. CDR3 region: CASSLTSGSYYEQYF. The CDR3 DNA sequence: TGTGCCAGCAGTCTCACTAGCGGGAGCTACTACGAGCAGTACTTC.

This clonotype has at least ten counts. V and J are TRBV12-3 or TRBV12-4 and TRBJ2-2; TRBD2 aligns across 7 bases. The CDR3 totals 15 residues. V dropped 10 bases and J dropped 6; count of bases not matched to a gene: 14. The CDR3 DNA reads TGTGCCAACGCGCGGGAGTCCTGGGGCTCCGGGGAGCTGTTTTTT. It specifies CANARESWGSGELFF.

This clonotype was picked up many times. This chain uses TRBV30 with TRBJ2-3; the match to TRBD1 covers 9 bases. This CDR3 contains 13 residues. Germline V gene lookup returns CDR1 GTSNPN and CDR2 SVGIG (reference sequence). V lost 1 base and J lost 4; bases outside the gene matches: 0. CDR3 sequence (DNA): TGTGCCTGGAGTGGACAGGGGGCAGATACGCAGTATTTT. Translating it yields CAWSGQGADTQYF. The complete variable domain, with remaining parts taken from reference TRBV30 and TRBJ2-3, reads SQTIHQWPATLVQPVGSPLSLECTVEGTSNPNLYWYRQAAGRGLQLLFYSVGIGQISSEVPQNLSASRPQDRQFILSSKKLLLSDSGFYLCAWSGQGADTQYFGPGTRLTVL.

This clonotype was detected ten times or more. The gene calls are TRBV4-2 and TRBJ2-3; D might be TRBD2 (5 bases). Germline loops: CDR1 LGHNA, CDR2 YNFKEQ. The CDR3 has 15 residues. Trimming took 4 bases from V and 5 from J, leaving 16 bases between them. The CDR3 DNA follows: TGTGCCAGCAGCCCCCGGACTGGGTGGGGAGATACGCAGTATTTT. This sequence encodes CASSPRTGWGDTQYF.

This clonotype was counted only a few times. The J gene is TRBJ2-1, the V gene TRBV6-1; 8 bases are shared with TRBD2. J was trimmed by 5 bases and V by 9 bases; bases with no gene match: 9. There are 14 residues in the CDR3. Germline-derived CDR1 and CDR2 are MNHNS and SASEGT. The CDR3 spells CASRSGSMNNEQFF. CDR3 bases: TGTGCCAGTCGCAGCGGGAGTATGAACAATGAGCAGTTCTTC.

This clonotype was seen many times. V is TRBV28 and J is TRBJ2-2, with 8 bases lining up with TRBD2. Germline trimming cut 2 bases from V and 5 bases from J; bases unmatched to any gene: 4. This CDR3 region has 15 residues. CDR1 and CDR2 (germline): MDHEN, SYDVKM. CDR3 bases: TGTGCCAGCAGTTTAACGGGAGGGCGAACCGGGGAGCTGTTTTTT. Translated, it gives CASSLTGGRTGELFF.

Concerning this clonotype itself: This may be a read error: a much more frequent sequence differs by one nucleotide. The rearrangement joins TRBV20-1 to TRBJ2-7; no firm D call. Germline-derived CDR1 and CDR2 are DFQATT and SNEGSKA (reference sequence). This CDR3 comprises 11 residues. The V end lost 3 bases, the J end lost 5 bases, and 8 bases lay between the germline ends. Written as DNA, the CDR3 is TGCAGTGCTAGTTCCCGGCACGAGCAGTACTTC. Translated: CSASSRHEQYF.

With regard to this clonotype: A much larger clone is a single base away; this may be a read error. CDR3 sequence: CASLLAGGLNERFF. The CDR3 DNA reads as TGCGCCAGCCTACTAGCGGGGGGGCTCAATGAGCGGTTCTTC. The rearrangement uses TRBV10-2 and TRBJ2-1, with 13 bases identical to TRBD2. The germline gives CDR1 WSHSY, CDR2 SAAADI. The CDR3 covers 14 residues.

This clonotype was seen at least ten times. The rearrangement joins TRBV29-1 to TRBJ2-1; 10 nucleotides align to TRBD1. The length of the CDR3 is 11 residues. The V and J ends lost 7 bases and 9 bases, in that order; junction bases with no gene match: 3. The germline V gene has CDR1 SQVTM and CDR2 ANQGSEA. CDR3 DNA sequence: TGCAGCGGACAGGGGGCTAGTGAGCAGTTCTTC. Translation: CSGQGASEQFF.

This clonotype appeared many times. The J gene is TRBJ1-2, the V gene TRBV20-1, with 7 bases matching TRBD1. This CDR3 is built from 13 residues. Germline V gene sequence: CDR1 DFQATT, CDR2 SNEGSKA (reference sequence). V was pared by 6 bases and J by 4 bases, with 8 bases of the junction left unmatched. CDR3 nucleotide sequence: TGCAGTGCCCGACAGGGCCGTCGCTATGGCTACACCTTC. It yields the protein CSARQGRRYGYTF.

This clonotype was recorded many times. The CDR3 DNA is TGCGCCAGCAGCTTGGCCCCCAGGGTTAACACCGGGGAGCTGTTTTTT. Its translation is CASSLAPRVNTGELFF. The chain is built from TRBV5-1 and TRBJ2-2; D may be TRBD1 (5 bases). Germline CDR1 reads SGHRS; CDR2 reads YFSETQ. V was cut by 0 bases and J by 2 bases, with 11 bases left in between. The CDR3 is 16 amino acids.

This clonotype was recorded many times. The gene calls are TRBV6-2 or TRBV6-3 and TRBJ2-7, with unresolved D. There are 15 residues in the CDR3. V was cut by 2 bases and J by 2 bases, with 13 bases left in between. The germline V gene has CDR1 MNHEY and CDR2 SVGEGT. CDR3 sequence reads: CASSYRWQAPYEQYF. DNA of the CDR3: TGTGCCAGCAGTTACAGGTGGCAAGCCCCCTACGAGCAGTACTTC.

This clonotype was recorded many times. The CDR3 sequence: CASSPRTGEAFF. The CDR3 bases are TGTGCCAGCAGCCCAAGGACAGGGGAAGCTTTCTTT. This sequence joins TRBV18 and TRBJ1-1; 8 bases are shared with TRBD1. The CDR3 extends over 12 amino acids. V was pared by 8 bases and J by 8 bases, with 7 bases of the junction left unmatched. Per the germline V gene, CDR1 is KGHSH and CDR2 is LQKENI. Full variable domain (outside the CDR3, taken from reference TRBV18 and TRBJ1-1): NAGVMQNPRHLVRRRGQEARLRCSPMKGHSHVYWYRQLPEEGLKFMVYLQKENIIDESGMPKERFSAEFPKEGPSILRIQQVVRGDSAAYFCASSPRTGEAFFGQGTRLTVV.

This clonotype was detected many times. The chain uses TRBV18 and TRBJ1-1; D uncertain. Trimming cost V 8 bases and J 1 base, with 11 bases left between them. The CDR3 runs 13 residues. Looked up from germline, CDR1 is KGHSH and CDR2 is LQKENI. DNA for the CDR3: TGTGCCAGCAGCCCTCCGGGGAACACTGAAGCTTTCTTT. Its translation is CASSPPGNTEAFF.

At least ten counts were recorded for this clonotype. The rearrangement links TRBV7-3 to TRBJ2-7; 7 bases map to TRBD2. The CDR3 is made up of 13 amino acids. With V trimmed by 6 bases and J by 5 bases, 7 bases remained unmatched. CDR1 is SGHTA, CDR2 FQGTGA, per germline. CDR3 nucleotide sequence: TGTGCCAGCAGACCCGGGACTAAGCACGAGCAGTACTTC. Translation gives CASRPGTKHEQYF.

The table lists this clonotype with many counts. The V and J genes are TRBV6-1 and TRBJ2-2, with TRBD2 identical over 7 bases. The CDR3 loop spans 16 amino acids. V gave up 7 bases and J gave up 2 bases; unmatched junction bases: 10. Germline CDR1 MNHNS, CDR2 SASEGT. The CDR3 DNA follows: TGTGCCAGCACCACCCCCGGACTAGATAACACCGGGGAGCTGTTTTTT. Translated: CASTTPGLDNTGELFF.

This clonotype was found many times. The chain recombines TRBV6-2 or TRBV6-3 with TRBJ1-1; D is undetermined. The germline gives CDR1 MNHEY, CDR2 SVGEGT. Trimming took off 10 bases at V and 0 bases at J, with 6 bases between the two ends. The CDR3 runs 11 residues. The CDR3: CATTMNTEAFF. The CDR3 DNA sequence: TGTGCCACAACTATGAACACTGAAGCTTTCTTT.

At least ten counts were recorded for this clonotype. The chain links TRBV10-3 to TRBJ2-1; TRBD2 matches at 9 bases. There are 16 residues in the CDR3. The germline gives CDR1 ENHRY, CDR2 SYGVKD. The V and J ends lost 3 bases and 5 bases, in that order; junction bases with no gene match: 8. CDR3 nucleotide sequence: TGTGCCATCAGTGACCTCGGACTAGCGAGACACAATGAGCAGTTCTTC. Translation gives CAISDLGLARHNEQFF.

The chain employs TRBV3-1 and TRBJ1-5; the D gene is possibly TRBD1 (6 bases). The V gene lost 10 bases and the J gene lost 3 bases, with 22 bases spanning the gap. This CDR3 is built from 16 residues. In germline, CDR1 is LGHDT, CDR2 YNNKEL (reference sequence). The CDR3 spells CATCQGGRLYNQPQHF. The CDR3 bases are TGTGCCACCTGCCAAGGGGGGAGGCTTTACAATCAGCCCCAGCATTTT.